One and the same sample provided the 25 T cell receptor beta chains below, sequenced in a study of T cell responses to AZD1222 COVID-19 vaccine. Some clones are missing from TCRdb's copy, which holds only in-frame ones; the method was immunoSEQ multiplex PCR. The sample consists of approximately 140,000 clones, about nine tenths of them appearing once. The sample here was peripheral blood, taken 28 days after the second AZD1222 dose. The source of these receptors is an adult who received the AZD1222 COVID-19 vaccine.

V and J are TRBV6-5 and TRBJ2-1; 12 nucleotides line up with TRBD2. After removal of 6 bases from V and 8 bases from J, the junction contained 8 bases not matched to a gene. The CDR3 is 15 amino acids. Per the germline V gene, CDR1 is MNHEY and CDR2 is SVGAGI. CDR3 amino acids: CASRQTSGRNDEQFF. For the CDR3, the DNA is TGTGCCAGCAGACAGACTAGCGGGAGAAACGATGAGCAGTTCTTC.

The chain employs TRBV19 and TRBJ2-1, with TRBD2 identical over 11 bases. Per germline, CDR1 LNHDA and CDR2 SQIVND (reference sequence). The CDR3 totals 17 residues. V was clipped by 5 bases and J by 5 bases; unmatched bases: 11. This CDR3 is CASSRNTGTSGHNEQFF. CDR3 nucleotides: TGTGCCAGTAGTCGCAATACCGGGACTAGCGGCCACAATGAGCAGTTCTTC. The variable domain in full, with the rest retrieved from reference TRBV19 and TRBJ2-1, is DGGITQSPKYLFRKEGQNVTLSCEQNLNHDAMYWYRQDPGQGLRLIYYSQIVNDFQKGDIAEGYSVSREKKESFPLTVTSAQKNPTAFYLCASSRNTGTSGHNEQFFGPGTRLTVL.

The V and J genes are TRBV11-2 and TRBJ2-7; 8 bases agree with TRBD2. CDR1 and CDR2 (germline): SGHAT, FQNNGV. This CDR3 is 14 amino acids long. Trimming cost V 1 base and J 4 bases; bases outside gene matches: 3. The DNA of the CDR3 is TGTGCCAGCAGCTTAGCGGGAGGGCCGTACGAGCAGTACTTC. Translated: CASSLAGGPYEQYF.

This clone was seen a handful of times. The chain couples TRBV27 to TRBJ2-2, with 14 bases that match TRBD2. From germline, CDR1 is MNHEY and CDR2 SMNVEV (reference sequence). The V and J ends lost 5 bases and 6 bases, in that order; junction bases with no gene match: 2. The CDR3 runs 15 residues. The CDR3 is CASSPGLAGAGELFF. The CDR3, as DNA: TGTGCCAGCAGTCCGGGACTAGCGGGGGCCGGGGAGCTGTTTTTT.

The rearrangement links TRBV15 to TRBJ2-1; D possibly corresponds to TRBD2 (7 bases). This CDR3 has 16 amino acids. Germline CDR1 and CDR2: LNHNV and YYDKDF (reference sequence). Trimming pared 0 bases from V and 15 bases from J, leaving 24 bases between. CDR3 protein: CATSRDSPTAGAPPFF. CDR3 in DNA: TGTGCCACCAGCAGAGACTCCCCTACCGCGGGGGCCCCTCCGTTCTTC.

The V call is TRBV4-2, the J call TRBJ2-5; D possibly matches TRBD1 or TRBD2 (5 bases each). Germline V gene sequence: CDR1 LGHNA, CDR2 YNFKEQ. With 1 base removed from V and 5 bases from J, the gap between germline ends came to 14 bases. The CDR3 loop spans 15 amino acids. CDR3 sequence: CASSQAGTRTETQYF. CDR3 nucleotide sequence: TGTGCCAGCAGCCAAGCCGGGACCCGCACGGAGACCCAGTACTTC.

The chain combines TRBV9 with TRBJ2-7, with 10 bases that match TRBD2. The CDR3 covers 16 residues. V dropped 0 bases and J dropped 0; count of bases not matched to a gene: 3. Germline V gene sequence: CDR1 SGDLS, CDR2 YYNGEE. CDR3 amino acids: CASSVVASGSSYEQYF. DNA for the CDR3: TGTGCCAGCAGCGTAGTAGCTAGCGGGAGCTCCTACGAGCAGTACTTC.

CDR3 loop: CASSSTRLGAYEQYF. The DNA for the CDR3 is TGTGCCAGCAGTTCCACCCGACTAGGCGCCTACGAGCAGTACTTC. This sequence joins TRBV6-2 or TRBV6-3 and TRBJ2-7, with D possibly matching TRBD2 (6 bases). The germline V gene encodes CDR1 MNHEY and CDR2 SVGEGT. The CDR3 loop spans 15 amino acids. Trimming took 4 bases from V and 2 from J, leaving 15 bases between them.

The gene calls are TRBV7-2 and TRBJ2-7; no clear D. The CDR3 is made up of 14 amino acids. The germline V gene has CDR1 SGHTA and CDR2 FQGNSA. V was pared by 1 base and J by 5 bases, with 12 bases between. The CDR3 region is CASSLVRYRDEQYF. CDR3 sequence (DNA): TGTGCCAGCAGCTTAGTGCGGTACCGGGACGAGCAGTACTTC. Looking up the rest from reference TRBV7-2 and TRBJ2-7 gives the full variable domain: GAGVSQSPSNKVTEKGKDVELRCDPISGHTALYWYRQSLGQGLEFLIYFQGNSAPDKSGLPSDRFSAERTGGSVSTLTIQRTQQEDSAVYLCASSLVRYRDEQYFGPGTRLTVT.

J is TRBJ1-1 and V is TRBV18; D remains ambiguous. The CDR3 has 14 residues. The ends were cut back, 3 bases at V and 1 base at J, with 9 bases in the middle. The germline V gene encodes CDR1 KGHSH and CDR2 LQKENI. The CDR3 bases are TGTGCCAGCTCACCTAAATCGGAGAACACTGAAGCTTTCTTT. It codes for CASSPKSENTEAFF.

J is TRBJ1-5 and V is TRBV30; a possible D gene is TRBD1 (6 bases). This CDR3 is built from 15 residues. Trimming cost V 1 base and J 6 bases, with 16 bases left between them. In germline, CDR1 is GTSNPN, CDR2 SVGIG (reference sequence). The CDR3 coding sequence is TGTGCCTGGAGTGACCGGGGGGCAGTTAGTCAGCCCCAGCATTTT. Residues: CAWSDRGAVSQPQHF.

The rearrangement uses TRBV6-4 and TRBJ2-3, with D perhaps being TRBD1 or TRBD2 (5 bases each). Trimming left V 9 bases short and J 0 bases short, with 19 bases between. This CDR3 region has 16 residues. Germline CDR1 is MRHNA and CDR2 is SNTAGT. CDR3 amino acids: CASSARRDPSTDTQYF. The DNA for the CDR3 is TGTGCCAGTAGCGCCAGACGGGACCCTAGCACAGATACGCAGTATTTT.

In DNA form, the CDR3 reads TGTGCCAGCAGTATAGAGGGCTCCCTCTACAATGAGCAGTTCTTC. It codes for CASSIEGSLYNEQFF. The rearrangement links TRBV6-5 to TRBJ2-1, with D tentatively TRBD2 (5 bases). Trimming removed 5 bases at V and 3 bases at J, with 14 bases between. The CDR3 runs to 15 residues. Looked up from germline, CDR1 is MNHEY and CDR2 is SVGAGI.

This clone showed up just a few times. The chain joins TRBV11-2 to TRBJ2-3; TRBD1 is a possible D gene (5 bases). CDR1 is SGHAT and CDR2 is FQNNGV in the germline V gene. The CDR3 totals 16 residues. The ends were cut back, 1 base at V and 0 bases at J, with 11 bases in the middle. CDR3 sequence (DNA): TGTGCCAGCAGCTTAGGGCAGGGTATCAGCACAGATACGCAGTATTTT. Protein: CASSLGQGISTDTQYF.

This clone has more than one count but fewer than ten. DNA for the CDR3: TGCGCCAGCACAGAGGGGCAGGGCTCCTACAATGAGCAGTTCTTC. It codes for CASTEGQGSYNEQFF. This chain joins TRBV5-1 and TRBJ2-1; D is possibly TRBD1 or TRBD2 (5 bases each). Germline-derived CDR1 and CDR2 are SGHRS and YFSETQ. The CDR3 spans 15 residues. V lost 6 bases to trimming and J lost 0 bases, with 13 bases between them.

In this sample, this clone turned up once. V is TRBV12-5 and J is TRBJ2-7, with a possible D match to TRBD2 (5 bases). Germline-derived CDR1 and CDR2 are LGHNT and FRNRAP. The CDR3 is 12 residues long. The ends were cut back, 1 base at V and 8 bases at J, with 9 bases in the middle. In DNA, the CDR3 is TGTGCTAGTGGTTTGGAAGCGGTGAAGCAGTACTTC. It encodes CASGLEAVKQYF.

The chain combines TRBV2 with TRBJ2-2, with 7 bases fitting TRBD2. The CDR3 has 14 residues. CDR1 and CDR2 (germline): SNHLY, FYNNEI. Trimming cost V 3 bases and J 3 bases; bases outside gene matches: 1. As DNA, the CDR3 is TGTGCCAGCAGTGAGACTAGCCACACCGGGGAGCTGTTTTTT. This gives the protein CASSETSHTGELFF.

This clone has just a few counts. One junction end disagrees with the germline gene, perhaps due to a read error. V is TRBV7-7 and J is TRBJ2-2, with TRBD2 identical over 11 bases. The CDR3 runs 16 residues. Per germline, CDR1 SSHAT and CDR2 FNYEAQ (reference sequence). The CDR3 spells CASSPGLAGNTGELFF. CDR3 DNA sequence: TGTGCTAGCAGCCCCGGACTAGCGGGGAACACCGGGGAGCTGTTTTTT.

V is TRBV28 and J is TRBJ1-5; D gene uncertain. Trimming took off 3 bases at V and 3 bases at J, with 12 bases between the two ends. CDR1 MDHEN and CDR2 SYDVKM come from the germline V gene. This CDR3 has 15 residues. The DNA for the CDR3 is TGTGCCAGCAGTTTGATAGGGATTGTCAATCAGCCCCAGCATTTT. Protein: CASSLIGIVNQPQHF.

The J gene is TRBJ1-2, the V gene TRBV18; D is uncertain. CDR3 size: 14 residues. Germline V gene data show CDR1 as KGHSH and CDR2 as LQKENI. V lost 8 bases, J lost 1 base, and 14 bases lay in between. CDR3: CASKEEAFNYGYTF. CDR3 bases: TGTGCCAGCAAAGAGGAGGCATTTAACTATGGCTACACCTTC.

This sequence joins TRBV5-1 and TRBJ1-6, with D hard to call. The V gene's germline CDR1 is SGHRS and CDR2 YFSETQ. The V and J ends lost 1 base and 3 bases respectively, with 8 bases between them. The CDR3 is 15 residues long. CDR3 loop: CASSLIRHYNSPLHF. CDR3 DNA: TGCGCCAGCAGCTTGATCAGACACTATAATTCACCCCTCCACTTT.

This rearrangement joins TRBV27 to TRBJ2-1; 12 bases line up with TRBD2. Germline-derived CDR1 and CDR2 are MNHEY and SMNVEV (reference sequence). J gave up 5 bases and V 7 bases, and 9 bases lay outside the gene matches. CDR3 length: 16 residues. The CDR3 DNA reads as TGTGCCAGCAACCGATACTCTAGCGGGGGGGACAATGAGCAGTTCTTC. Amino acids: CASNRYSSGGDNEQFF.

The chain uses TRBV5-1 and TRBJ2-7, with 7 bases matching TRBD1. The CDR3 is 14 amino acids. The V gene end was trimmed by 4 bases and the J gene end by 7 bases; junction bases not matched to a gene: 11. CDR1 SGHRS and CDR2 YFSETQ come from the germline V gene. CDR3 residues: CASSGVTGAGEQYF. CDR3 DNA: TGCGCCAGCAGCGGTGTTACAGGGGCGGGTGAGCAGTACTTC.

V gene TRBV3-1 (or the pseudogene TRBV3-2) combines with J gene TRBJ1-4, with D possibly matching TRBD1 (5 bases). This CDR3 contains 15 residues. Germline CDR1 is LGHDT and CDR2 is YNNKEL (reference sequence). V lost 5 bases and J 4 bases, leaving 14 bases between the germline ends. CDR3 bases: TGTGCCAGCAGCAAGATGGACATATATAATGAAAAACTGTTTTTT. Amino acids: CASSKMDIYNEKLFF.

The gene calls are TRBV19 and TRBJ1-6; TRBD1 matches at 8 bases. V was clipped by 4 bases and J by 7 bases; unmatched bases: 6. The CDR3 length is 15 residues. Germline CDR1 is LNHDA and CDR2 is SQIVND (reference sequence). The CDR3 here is CASSNGQGLNSPLHF. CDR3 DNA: TGTGCCAGTAGTAACGGACAGGGACTAAATTCACCCCTCCACTTT. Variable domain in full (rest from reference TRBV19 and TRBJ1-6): DGGITQSPKYLFRKEGQNVTLSCEQNLNHDAMYWYRQDPGQGLRLIYYSQIVNDFQKGDIAEGYSVSREKKESFPLTVTSAQKNPTAFYLCASSNGQGLNSPLHFGNGTRLTVT.